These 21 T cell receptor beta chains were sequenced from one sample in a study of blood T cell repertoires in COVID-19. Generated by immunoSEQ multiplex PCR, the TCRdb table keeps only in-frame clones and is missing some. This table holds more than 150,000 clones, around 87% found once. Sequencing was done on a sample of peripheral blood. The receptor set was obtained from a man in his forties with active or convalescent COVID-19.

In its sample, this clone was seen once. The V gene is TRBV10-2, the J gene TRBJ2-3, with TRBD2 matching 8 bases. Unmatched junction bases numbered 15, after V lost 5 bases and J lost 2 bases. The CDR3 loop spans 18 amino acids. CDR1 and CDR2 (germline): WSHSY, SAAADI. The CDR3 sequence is CASSPTGMAGGNTDTQYF. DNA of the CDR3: TGCGCCAGCAGTCCCACCGGGATGGCGGGGGGAAACACAGATACGCAGTATTTT.

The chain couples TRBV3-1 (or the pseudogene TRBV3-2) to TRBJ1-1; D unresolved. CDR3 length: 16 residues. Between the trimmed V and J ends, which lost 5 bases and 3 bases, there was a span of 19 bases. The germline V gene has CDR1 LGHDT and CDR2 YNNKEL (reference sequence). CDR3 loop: CASSFLGLAGHTEAFF. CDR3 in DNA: TGTGCCAGCAGCTTTCTAGGTTTGGCGGGTCACACTGAAGCTTTCTTT.

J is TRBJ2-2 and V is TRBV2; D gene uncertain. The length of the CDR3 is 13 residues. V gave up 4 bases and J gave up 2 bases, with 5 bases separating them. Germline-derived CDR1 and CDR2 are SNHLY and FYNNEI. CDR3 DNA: TGTGCCAGCAGTGGCGTAAACACCGGGGAGCTGTTTTTT. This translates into CASSGVNTGELFF.

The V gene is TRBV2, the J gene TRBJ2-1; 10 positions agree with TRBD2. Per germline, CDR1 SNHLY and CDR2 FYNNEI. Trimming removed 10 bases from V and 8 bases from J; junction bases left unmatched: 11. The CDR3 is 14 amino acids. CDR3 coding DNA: TGTGCCATAACAACTAGCGGGGTCGGTGATGAGCAGTTCTTC. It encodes CAITTSGVGDEQFF.

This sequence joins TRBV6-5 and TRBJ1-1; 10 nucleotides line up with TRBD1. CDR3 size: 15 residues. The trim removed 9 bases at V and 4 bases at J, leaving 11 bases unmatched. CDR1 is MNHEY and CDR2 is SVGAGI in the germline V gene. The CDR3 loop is CASKGMTGGGTEAFF. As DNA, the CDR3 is TGTGCCAGTAAGGGTATGACAGGGGGCGGCACTGAAGCTTTCTTT.

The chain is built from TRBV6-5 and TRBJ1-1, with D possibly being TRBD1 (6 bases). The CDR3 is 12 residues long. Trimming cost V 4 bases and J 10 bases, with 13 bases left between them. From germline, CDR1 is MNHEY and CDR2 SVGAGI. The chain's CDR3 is CASSSPGQVAFF. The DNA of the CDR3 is TGTGCCAGCAGTTCCCCGGGACAAGTAGCTTTCTTT.

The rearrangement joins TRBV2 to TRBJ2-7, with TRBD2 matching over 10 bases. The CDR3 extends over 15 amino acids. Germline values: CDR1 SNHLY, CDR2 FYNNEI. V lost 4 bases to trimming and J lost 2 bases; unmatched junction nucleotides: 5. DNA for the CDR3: TGTGCCAGCAGTGGTATAAGCGGGAGGGCCTACGAGCAGTACTTC. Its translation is CASSGISGRAYEQYF.

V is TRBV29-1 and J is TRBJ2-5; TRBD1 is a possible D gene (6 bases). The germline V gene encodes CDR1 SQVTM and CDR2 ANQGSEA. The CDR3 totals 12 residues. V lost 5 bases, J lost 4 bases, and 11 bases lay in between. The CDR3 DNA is TGCAGCGTTCTGGGGGCCCGAGAGACCCAGTACTTC. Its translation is CSVLGARETQYF.

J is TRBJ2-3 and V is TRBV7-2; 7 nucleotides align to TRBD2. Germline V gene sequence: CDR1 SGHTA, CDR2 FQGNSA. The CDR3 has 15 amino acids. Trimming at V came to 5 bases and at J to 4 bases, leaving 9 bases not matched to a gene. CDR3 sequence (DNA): TGTGCCAGCAGCCTAGACCCGGGGAGGGCAGATACGCAGTATTTT. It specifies CASSLDPGRADTQYF.

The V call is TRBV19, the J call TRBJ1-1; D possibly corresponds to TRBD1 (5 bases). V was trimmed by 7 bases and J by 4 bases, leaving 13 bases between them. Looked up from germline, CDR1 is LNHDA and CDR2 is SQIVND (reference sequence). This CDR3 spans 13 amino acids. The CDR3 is CASTRGGGTEAFF. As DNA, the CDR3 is TGTGCCAGTACTAGGGGAGGAGGCACTGAAGCTTTCTTT.

The DNA of the CDR3 is TGTGCCAGCTCACCAGCCGCGGGGTTAGGAAAACTGTTTTTT. Translated: CASSPAAGLGKLFF. The chain is built from TRBV18 and TRBJ1-4, with D unclear. Trimming left V 2 bases short and J 10 bases short, with 14 bases between. The CDR3 extends over 14 amino acids. CDR1 and CDR2 from the germline V gene are KGHSH and LQKENI. Supplemented by reference TRBV18 and TRBJ1-4, the full variable domain reads NAGVMQNPRHLVRRRGQEARLRCSPMKGHSHVYWYRQLPEEGLKFMVYLQKENIIDESGMPKERFSAEFPKEGPSILRIQQVVRGDSAAYFCASSPAAGLGKLFFGSGTQLSVL.

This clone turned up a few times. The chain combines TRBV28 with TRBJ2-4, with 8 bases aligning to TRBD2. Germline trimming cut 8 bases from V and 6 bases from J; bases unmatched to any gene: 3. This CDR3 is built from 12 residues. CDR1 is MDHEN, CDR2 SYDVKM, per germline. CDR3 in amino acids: CASHGGGNIQYF. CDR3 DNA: TGTGCCAGCCACGGGGGGGGAAACATTCAGTACTTC. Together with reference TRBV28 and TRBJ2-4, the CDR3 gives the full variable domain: DVKVTQSSRYLVKRTGEKVFLECVQDMDHENMFWYRQDPGLGLRLIYFSYDVKMKEKGDIPEGYSVSREKKERFSLILESASTNQTSMYLCASHGGGNIQYFGAGTRLSVL.

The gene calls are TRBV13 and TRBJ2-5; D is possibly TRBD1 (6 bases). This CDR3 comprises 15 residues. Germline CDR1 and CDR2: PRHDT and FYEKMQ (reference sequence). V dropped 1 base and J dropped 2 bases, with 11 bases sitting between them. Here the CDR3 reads CASSLVWQGQETQYF. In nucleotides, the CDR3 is TGTGCCAGCAGCTTAGTGTGGCAGGGGCAAGAGACCCAGTACTTC.

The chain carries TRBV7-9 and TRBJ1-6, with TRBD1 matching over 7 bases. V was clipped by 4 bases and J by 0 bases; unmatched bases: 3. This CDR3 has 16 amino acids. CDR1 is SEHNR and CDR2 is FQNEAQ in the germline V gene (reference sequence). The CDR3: CASSSDRNSYNSPLHF. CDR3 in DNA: TGTGCCAGCAGCTCGGACAGGAACTCCTATAATTCACCCCTCCACTTT.

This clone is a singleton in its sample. The DNA for the CDR3 is TGTGCCAGCAGTCCCCCACGATCGGATGGCTACACCTTC. This encodes CASSPPRSDGYTF. The chain uses TRBV6-5 and TRBJ1-2, with D hard to call. The V gene lost 5 bases and the J gene lost 6 bases, with 13 bases spanning the gap. Germline V gene lookup returns CDR1 MNHEY and CDR2 SVGAGI. This CDR3 comprises 13 residues.

The CDR3 region has the DNA TGTGCCAGTAGTATGATGCGGGGCGACACTGAAGCTTTCTTT. Translation: CASSMMRGDTEAFF. This chain joins TRBV19 and TRBJ1-1; possibly TRBD1 for D (5 bases). This CDR3 contains 14 residues. V was trimmed by 3 bases and J by 3 bases, leaving 11 bases between them. Germline lookup yields CDR1 LNHDA and CDR2 SQIVND (reference sequence).

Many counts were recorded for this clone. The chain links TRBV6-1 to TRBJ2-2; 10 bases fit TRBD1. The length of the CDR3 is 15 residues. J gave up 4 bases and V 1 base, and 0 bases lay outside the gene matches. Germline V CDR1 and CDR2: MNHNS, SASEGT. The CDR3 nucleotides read TGTGCCAGCAGTGAAGGGACAGGGGGCACCGGGGAGCTGTTTTTT. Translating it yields CASSEGTGGTGELFF.

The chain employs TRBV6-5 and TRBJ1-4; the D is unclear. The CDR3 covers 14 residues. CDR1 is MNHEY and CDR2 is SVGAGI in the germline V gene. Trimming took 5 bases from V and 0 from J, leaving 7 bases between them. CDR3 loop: CASSTIATNEKLFF. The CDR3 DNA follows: TGTGCCAGCAGTACTATTGCAACTAATGAAAAACTGTTTTTT.

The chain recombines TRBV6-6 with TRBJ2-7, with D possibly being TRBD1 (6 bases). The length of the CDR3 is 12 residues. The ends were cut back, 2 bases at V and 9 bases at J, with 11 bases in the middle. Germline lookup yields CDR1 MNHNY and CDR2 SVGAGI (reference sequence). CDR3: CASSYKDSRQYF. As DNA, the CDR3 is TGTGCCAGCAGTTACAAGGACAGTCGGCAGTACTTC.

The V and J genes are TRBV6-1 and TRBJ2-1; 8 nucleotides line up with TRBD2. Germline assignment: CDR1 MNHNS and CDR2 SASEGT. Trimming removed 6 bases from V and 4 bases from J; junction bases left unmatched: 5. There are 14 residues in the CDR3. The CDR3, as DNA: TGTGCCAGCAGCCCCCCTAGCGGGTACAATGAGCAGTTCTTC. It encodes CASSPPSGYNEQFF.

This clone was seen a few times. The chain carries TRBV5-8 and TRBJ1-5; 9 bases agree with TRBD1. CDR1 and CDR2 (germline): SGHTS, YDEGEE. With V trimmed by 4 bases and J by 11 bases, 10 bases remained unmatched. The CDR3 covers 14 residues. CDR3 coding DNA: TGTGCCAGCAGCCGACAGGGGGGCCCAGGGGCCCAGCATTTT. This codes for CASSRQGGPGAQHF.